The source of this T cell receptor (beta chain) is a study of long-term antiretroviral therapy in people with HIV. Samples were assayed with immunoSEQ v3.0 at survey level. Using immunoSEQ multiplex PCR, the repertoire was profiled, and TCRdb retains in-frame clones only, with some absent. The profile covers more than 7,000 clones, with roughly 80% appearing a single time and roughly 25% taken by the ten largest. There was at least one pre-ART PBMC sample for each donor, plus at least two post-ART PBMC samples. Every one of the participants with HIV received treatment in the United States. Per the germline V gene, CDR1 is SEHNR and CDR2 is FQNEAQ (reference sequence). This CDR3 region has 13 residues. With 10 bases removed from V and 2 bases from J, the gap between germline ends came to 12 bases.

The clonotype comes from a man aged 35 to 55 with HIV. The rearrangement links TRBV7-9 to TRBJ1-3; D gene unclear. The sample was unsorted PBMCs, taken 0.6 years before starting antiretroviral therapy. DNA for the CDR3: TGTGCCAATACAGAGAGGACTGGAAACACCATATATTTT. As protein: CANTERTGNTIYF.